The 9 T cell receptor beta chains given below trace back to one sample, sequenced in a study of cytomegalovirus exposure and HLA in healthy donors. Primers for the PCR totalled 60 Vbeta and 13 Jbeta. Assay used: immunoSEQ multiplex PCR; TCRdb lists only in-frame clones, some missing. The top ten clones hold about 12% of a sample with approximately 71,000 clones, about 78% of them seen once. What was sequenced was PBMCs. Receptors were obtained from a woman in her thirties or forties in good health and CMV-seropositive.

The chain employs TRBV5-4 and TRBJ2-1; 8 nucleotides line up with TRBD2. CDR1 and CDR2 from the germline V gene are SGHNT and YYREEE (reference sequence). This CDR3 spans 16 amino acids. The ends lost 0 bases at V and 6 bases at J; junction bases unmatched: 8. CDR3 protein: CASSLDRGGLSNEQFF. The CDR3 coding sequence is TGTGCCAGCAGCTTGGATCGGGGGGGGTTGAGCAATGAGCAGTTCTTC.

This rearrangement joins TRBV7-9 to TRBJ2-2, with 8 nucleotides matching TRBD1. With 7 bases clipped from V and 1 base from J, the junction kept 8 bases outside the gene matches. CDR1 and CDR2 from the germline V gene are SEHNR and FQNEAQ (reference sequence). The CDR3 is made up of 16 amino acids. CDR3 nucleotide sequence: TGTGCCAGCACCATCCGACAGGGGTTGAACACCGGGGAGCTGTTTTTT. Its protein is CASTIRQGLNTGELFF.

This clone was seen once. This chain uses TRBV7-2 with TRBJ2-5; D gene ambiguous. Germline lookup yields CDR1 SGHTA and CDR2 FQGNSA. The CDR3 covers 13 residues. V shed 2 bases and J shed 5 bases, with 9 bases lying between them. The CDR3 DNA follows: TGTGCCAGCAGCTTACCCCCGGTGGAGACCCAGTACTTC. Amino acid sequence: CASSLPPVETQYF.

The sample holds one count of this clone. The chain is built from TRBV10-2 and TRBJ2-7, with 11 bases aligning to TRBD1. The CDR3 consists of 15 residues. In germline, CDR1 is WSHSY, CDR2 SAAADI. The V segment lost 4 bases and the J segment 6 bases; nucleotides outside the gene matches: 8. The CDR3, as DNA: TGCGCCAGCAGTGGACTGGGGACAGGGGGACGCGAGCAGTACTTC. It is translated as CASSGLGTGGREQYF.

This clone came up a few times. The gene calls are TRBV5-1 and TRBJ1-3, with D tentatively TRBD1 (6 bases). The V end lost 0 bases, the J end lost 8 bases, and 12 bases lay between the germline ends. The CDR3 length is 14 residues. Germline V CDR1 and CDR2: SGHRS, YFSETQ. The CDR3 DNA reads TGCGCCAGCAGCTTGGCGGGGGGCTCTGACACCATATATTTT. Its protein is CASSLAGGSDTIYF.

In its sample, this clone was seen a few times. The chain has TRBV5-1 and TRBJ2-3; a weak D match, TRBD2 (6 bases). Between the trimmed V and J ends, which lost 5 bases and 0 bases, there was a span of 13 bases. Germline CDR1 is SGHRS and CDR2 is YFSETQ. The CDR3 totals 15 residues. CDR3 DNA sequence: TGCGCCAGCAGTGGGGCGGGGACTAGCACAGATACGCAGTATTTT. Encoded protein: CASSGAGTSTDTQYF.

V and J are TRBV5-1 and TRBJ1-6; weak D call: TRBD1 (6 bases). The V end lost 5 bases, the J end lost 6 bases, and 15 bases lay between the germline ends. Germline CDR1 and CDR2: SGHRS and YFSETQ. The CDR3 extends over 15 amino acids. The CDR3 loop reads CASRGGGGGNSPLHF. CDR3 nucleotide sequence: TGCGCCAGCAGGGGAGGGGGGGGTGGTAATTCACCCCTCCACTTT.

The chain uses TRBV11-3 and TRBJ2-7; 10 bases align to TRBD1. Germline trimming cut 6 bases from V and 2 bases from J; bases unmatched to any gene: 4. Germline V gene data show CDR1 as SGHNT and CDR2 as YENEEA. This CDR3 region has 14 residues. For the CDR3, the DNA is TGTGCCAGCAGACCGGGACAGGGGCCCTACGAGCAGTACTTC. Protein sequence: CASRPGQGPYEQYF.

The chain carries TRBV6-4 and TRBJ2-1; the D gene is possibly TRBD2 (5 bases). V was shortened by 4 bases and J by 8 bases, with 18 bases between the two germline ends. Per germline, CDR1 MRHNA and CDR2 SNTAGT. The CDR3 has 15 amino acids. The DNA for the CDR3 is TGTGCCAGCAGTGCCCAGCGGAAATTGGACGATGAGCAGTTCTTC. Protein sequence: CASSAQRKLDDEQFF.